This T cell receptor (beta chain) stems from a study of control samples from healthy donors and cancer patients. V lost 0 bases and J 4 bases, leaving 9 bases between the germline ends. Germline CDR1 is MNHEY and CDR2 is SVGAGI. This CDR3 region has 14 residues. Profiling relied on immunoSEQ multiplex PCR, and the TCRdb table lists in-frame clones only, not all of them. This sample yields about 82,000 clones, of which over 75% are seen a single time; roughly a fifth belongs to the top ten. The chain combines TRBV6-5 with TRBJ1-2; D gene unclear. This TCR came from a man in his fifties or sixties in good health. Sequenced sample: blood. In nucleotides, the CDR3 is TGTGCCAGCAGTTACTCGGGGATTAGCTATGGCTACACCTTC. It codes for CASSYSGISYGYTF.